A single sample gave rise to the 21 T cell receptor beta chains below, sequenced in a study of blood T cells in healthy people across ages. Using a J-beta primer mix together with a sample-barcoded 5' primer, a second PCR was run for about 6 to 12 cycles. TCRdb re-derived calls from the 5' RACE reads in MiXCR, one entry per CDR3 protein. The profile shows 1.5 million or so distinct CDR3 sequences, approximately 38% of them singletons. Material: blood. These receptors were collected from a woman between 18 and 29 years old in good health.

V is TRBV11-2 and J is TRBJ1-2, with 7 bases matching TRBD1. Germline CDR1 and CDR2: SGHAT and FQNNGV. This CDR3 contains 14 residues. V lost 4 bases, J lost 4 bases, and 6 bases stayed unmatched. The CDR3 bases are TGTGCCAGCAGCTCGAACAGGGGCAGCTATGGCTACACCTTC. Its translation: CASSSNRGSYGYTF.

The chain links TRBV3-1 to TRBJ1-2, with a possible D match to TRBD1 (5 bases). This CDR3 spans 15 amino acids. The ends were cut back, 1 base at V and 4 bases at J, with 13 bases in the middle. Germline values: CDR1 LGHDT, CDR2 YNNKEL (reference sequence). The CDR3 DNA reads as TGTGCCAGCAGCCAAGGAGGACACACAATCTATGGCTACACCTTC. Its translation is CASSQGGHTIYGYTF.

This clonotype was picked up a small number of times. This chain uses TRBV27 with TRBJ2-2; 8 bases align to TRBD1. After removal of 5 bases from V and 0 bases from J, the junction contained 5 bases not matched to a gene. CDR1 MNHEY and CDR2 SMNVEV come from the germline V gene (reference sequence). CDR3 length: 16 residues. In DNA, the CDR3 is TGTGCCAGCAGTCCTAAGGGACAGGCGAACACCGGGGAGCTGTTTTTT. This encodes CASSPKGQANTGELFF.

The V and J genes are TRBV20-1 and TRBJ2-5; D is possibly TRBD1 or TRBD2 (6 bases each). Per germline, CDR1 DFQATT and CDR2 SNEGSKA (reference sequence). Trimming cost V 6 bases and J 5 bases, with 16 bases left between them. This CDR3 spans 13 amino acids. This CDR3 is CSARRGVSETQYF. The CDR3 DNA sequence: TGCAGTGCCCGAAGGGGGGTATCGGAGACCCAGTACTTC.

V gene TRBV12-3 or TRBV12-4 combines with J gene TRBJ1-1; D is unresolved. This CDR3 contains 14 residues. Trimming cost V 3 bases and J 4 bases, with 12 bases left between them. The CDR3 loop reads CASSLRTGGTEAFF. The CDR3 DNA follows: TGTGCCAGCAGTTTGAGGACGGGAGGCACTGAAGCTTTCTTT.

The chain is built from TRBV27 and TRBJ2-7, with 7 bases fitting TRBD1. With V trimmed by 7 bases and J by 0 bases, 12 bases remained unmatched. The germline V gene has CDR1 MNHEY and CDR2 SMNVEV (reference sequence). The CDR3 extends over 16 amino acids. Here the CDR3 reads CASKGIGGLNSYEQYF. CDR3 in DNA: TGTGCCAGCAAAGGGATAGGGGGCCTAAACTCCTACGAGCAGTACTTC.

V usage is TRBV15 and J usage is TRBJ2-1; TRBD2 aligns across 9 bases. V was clipped by 8 bases and J by 4 bases; unmatched bases: 12. The germline CDR1 and CDR2 sequences are LNHNV and YYDKDF (reference sequence). The CDR3 has 16 amino acids. The CDR3 spells CATLETGTSQYNEQFF. The CDR3 DNA is TGTGCCACCTTGGAAACGGGGACTAGCCAATACAATGAGCAGTTCTTC.

In its sample, this clonotype was seen a few times. This rearrangement joins TRBV5-1 to TRBJ2-1; 9 bases are a match to TRBD2. Gene TRBJ2-7 matches the end of the DNA better, so the J call may be wrong. The CDR3 extends over 18 amino acids. Germline loops: CDR1 SGHRS, CDR2 YFSETQ. The CDR3 DNA follows: TGCGCCAGCAGCTTGGTGCCTAGCGGGGAACTTACCTACAATGAGCAGTACTTC. Translation: CASSLVPSGELTYNEQYF.

This clonotype was seen a few times. This chain connects TRBV10-3 to TRBJ2-7; 11 positions match TRBD1. The germline CDR1 and CDR2 sequences are ENHRY and SYGVKD. CDR3 length: 17 amino acids. With 0 bases clipped from V and 5 bases from J, the junction kept 9 bases outside the gene matches. The CDR3 loop is CAISESIGDRGRNEQYF. Here the CDR3 DNA reads TGTGCCATCAGTGAGTCCATAGGGGACAGGGGGAGGAACGAGCAGTACTTC.

The chain couples TRBV6-1 to TRBJ1-2; a possible D gene is TRBD1 (5 bases). V lost 6 bases, J lost 1 base, and 18 bases lay in between. The CDR3 has 16 residues. Germline values: CDR1 MNHNS, CDR2 SASEGT. The CDR3 is CASSAPWTTNNYGYTF. The CDR3 DNA follows: TGTGCCAGCAGCGCCCCTTGGACAACTAATAACTATGGCTACACCTTC.

CDR3 region: CASSPDYDYNEQYF. The CDR3, as DNA: TGTGCCAGCAGCCCGGACTACGATTACAATGAGCAGTACTTC. J is TRBJ2-1 and V is TRBV7-9, with a possible D match to TRBD2 (6 bases). The J call is in doubt because the DNA end fits TRBJ2-7 better. The CDR3 sequence is 14 residues long. CDR1 is SEHNR and CDR2 is FQNEAQ in the germline V gene (reference sequence).

This clonotype has just a few counts. The CDR3 DNA reads as TGTGCCAGCAGCTTAGATCCGGGGACTAGCGGGTACAATGAGCAGTTCTTC. This codes for CASSLDPGTSGYNEQFF. The V and J genes are TRBV11-2 and TRBJ2-1; 12 bases map to TRBD2. Per the germline V gene, CDR1 is SGHAT and CDR2 is FQNNGV. The CDR3 spans 17 residues. V lost 0 bases to trimming and J lost 4 bases; unmatched junction nucleotides: 4.

The gene calls are TRBV27 and TRBJ1-6, with D unclear. Trimming left V 2 bases short and J 7 bases short, with 12 bases between. CDR3 size: 15 residues. CDR1 is MNHEY, CDR2 SMNVEV, per germline (reference sequence). CDR3 in DNA: TGTGCCAGCAGTTTAGGCGGGCTATACAATTCACCCCTCCACTTT. This translates into CASSLGGLYNSPLHF.

This chain connects TRBV6-1 to TRBJ2-2, with D possibly matching TRBD2 (5 bases). The CDR3 consists of 18 residues. Germline CDR1 reads MNHNS; CDR2 reads SASEGT. Deletions cut 1 base from V and 4 bases from J, with 19 bases between. The CDR3 protein is CASSEGSGKVRTTGELFF. DNA for the CDR3: TGTGCCAGCAGTGAAGGGTCGGGAAAAGTTCGGACCACCGGGGAGCTGTTTTTT.

This clonotype was observed many times. The chain has TRBV6-6 and TRBJ2-1, with D possibly being TRBD2 (5 bases). The V and J ends lost 7 bases and 5 bases respectively, with 9 bases between them. This CDR3 spans 12 amino acids. Germline V gene sequence: CDR1 MNHNY, CDR2 SVGAGI (reference sequence). The CDR3 loop reads CASTDLNNEQFF. DNA for the CDR3: TGTGCCAGCACGGACTTAAACAATGAGCAGTTCTTC.

There are a few counts of this clonotype. The chain has TRBV27 and TRBJ2-1; 7 bases map to TRBD2. J gave up 0 bases and V 0 bases, and 5 bases lay outside the gene matches. The length of the CDR3 is 17 residues. Germline V gene sequence: CDR1 MNHEY, CDR2 SMNVEV (reference sequence). CDR3: CASSLSWGGSSYNEQFF. The CDR3 DNA is TGTGCCAGCAGTTTATCGTGGGGCGGGAGCTCCTACAATGAGCAGTTCTTC.

This clonotype was counted between two and nine times. In DNA form, the CDR3 reads TGTGCCAGCAGCCAAGAATCGGCGGGACTCGAGAGCTCCTACAATGAGCAGTTCTTC. Protein sequence: CASSQESAGLESSYNEQFF. J is TRBJ2-1 and V is TRBV4-2; TRBD2 is a possible D gene (6 bases). Trimming shortened V by 0 bases and J by 0 bases, and 18 bases separated the two germline ends. The CDR3 is 19 amino acids. Germline V gene lookup returns CDR1 LGHNA and CDR2 YNFKEQ.

The chain links TRBV12-3 or TRBV12-4 to TRBJ2-5, with TRBD1 identical over 7 bases. Unmatched junction bases numbered 8, after V lost 6 bases and J lost 4 bases. This CDR3 region has 14 residues. This chain's CDR3 is CASRLTGERETQYF. DNA for the CDR3: TGTGCCAGCAGACTTACAGGGGAAAGAGAGACCCAGTACTTC.

The gene calls are TRBV6-1 and TRBJ2-1; weak D call: TRBD1 (6 bases). This CDR3 is built from 14 residues. The germline CDR1 and CDR2 sequences are MNHNS and SASEGT. V lost 8 bases to trimming and J lost 3 bases, with 14 bases between them. The CDR3 DNA is TGTGCCAGCCAAGTCAGGGGAGTCTACAATGAGCAGTTCTTC. This codes for CASQVRGVYNEQFF.

This chain joins TRBV20-1 and TRBJ2-3, with a tentative D call TRBD1 (6 bases). The CDR3 covers 11 residues. The germline CDR1 and CDR2 sequences are DFQATT and SNEGSKA (reference sequence). The CDR3 region is CRGASTDTQYF. CDR3 nucleotides: TGCAGGGGGGCTAGCACAGATACGCAGTATTTT.

Only a few counts were recorded for this clonotype. The chain employs TRBV20-1 and TRBJ2-1; 10 bases are a match to TRBD2. Germline CDR1 and CDR2: DFQATT and SNEGSKA (reference sequence). The CDR3 extends over 15 amino acids. V lost 3 bases to trimming and J lost 6 bases; unmatched junction nucleotides: 8. The CDR3 nucleotides are TGCAGTGCTAGCCCCTCTAGCGGGGGAATCAATGAGCAGTTCTTC. It is translated as CSASPSSGGINEQFF.